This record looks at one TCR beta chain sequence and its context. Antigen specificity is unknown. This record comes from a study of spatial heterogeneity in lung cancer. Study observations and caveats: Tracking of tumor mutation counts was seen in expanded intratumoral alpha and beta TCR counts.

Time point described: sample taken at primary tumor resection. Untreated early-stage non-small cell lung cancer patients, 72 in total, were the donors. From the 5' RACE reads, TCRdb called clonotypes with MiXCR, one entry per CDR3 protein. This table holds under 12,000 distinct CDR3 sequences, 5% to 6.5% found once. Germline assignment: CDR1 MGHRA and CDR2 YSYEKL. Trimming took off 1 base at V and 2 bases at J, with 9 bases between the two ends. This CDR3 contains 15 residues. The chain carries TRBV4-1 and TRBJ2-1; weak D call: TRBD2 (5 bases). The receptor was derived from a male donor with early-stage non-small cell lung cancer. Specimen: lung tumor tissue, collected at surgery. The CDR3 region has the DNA TGCGCCAGCAGCCAAGGGACTCCGGCCTACAATGAGCAGTTCTTC. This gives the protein CASSQGTPAYNEQFF.